The 12 T cell receptor beta chains listed next were all sequenced from one sample in a study of T cells in Graves' hyperthyroidism and ophthalmopathy. From RNA transcripts, TCR beta CDR3 regions were amplified. The HTBI set primed first-round TCR CDR3 RT-PCR. TCRdb reprocessed the multiplex PCR reads via MiXCR and lists one record per CDR3 protein. The sample has 450,000 to 600,000 distinct CDR3 sequences, 15% to 20% seen once. Sequencing was performed on blood. The receptors stem from a man in his forties with Graves' ophthalmopathy.

The chain carries TRBV5-5 and TRBJ1-1, with 8 bases lining up with TRBD1. The CDR3 consists of 17 residues. Trimming took 2 bases from V and 1 from J; bases not matched to a gene: 10. Germline values: CDR1 SGHKS, CDR2 YYEKEE (reference sequence). The CDR3 nucleotides read TGTGCCAGCAGCTTAGAACCCGGGACAGGAGGGAACACTGAAGCTTTCTTT. Its protein is CASSLEPGTGGNTEAFF.

This clonotype was counted once. The genes are TRBV19 and TRBJ1-1; D unresolved. CDR1 is LNHDA and CDR2 is SQIVND in the germline V gene (reference sequence). The CDR3 length is 13 residues. Trimming took off 6 bases at V and 5 bases at J, with 13 bases between the two ends. The CDR3 DNA reads TGTGCCAGTAGAGCAAACGCGGGGACTGAAGCTTTCTTT. It encodes CASRANAGTEAFF.

This chain links TRBV9 with TRBJ1-2; unclear D gene. Between the trimmed V and J ends, which lost 4 bases and 6 bases, there was a span of 16 bases. The CDR3 runs 14 residues. Germline loops: CDR1 SGDLS, CDR2 YYNGEE. In nucleotides, the CDR3 is TGTGCCAGCAGCCCCGAAGTCCCCAATCATGGCTACACCTTC. Its protein product is CASSPEVPNHGYTF.

Ten or more counts support this clonotype. This chain links TRBV12-3 or TRBV12-4 with TRBJ1-1, with 7 bases aligning to TRBD1. J was trimmed by 8 bases and V by 7 bases; bases with no gene match: 10. The length of the CDR3 is 13 residues. The CDR3 protein is CASNPGGGREAFF. In DNA form, the CDR3 reads TGTGCCAGCAACCCGGGAGGGGGCAGGGAAGCTTTCTTT.

This clonotype was found a few times. The chain is built from TRBV12-3 or TRBV12-4 and TRBJ1-1; 8 bases are a match to TRBD1. CDR3 length: 15 residues. After removal of 5 bases from V and 3 bases from J, the junction contained 8 bases not matched to a gene. Here the CDR3 reads CASSPMDRAYTEAFF. CDR3 nucleotide sequence: TGTGCCAGCAGTCCGATGGACAGGGCCTACACTGAAGCTTTCTTT.

This clonotype was observed a handful of times. CDR3 protein: CASSFGTSGSLWNDEQFF. DNA of the CDR3: TGTGCCAGCAGCTTTGGGACTAGCGGGAGTTTGTGGAATGATGAGCAGTTCTTC. The gene calls are TRBV7-3 and TRBJ2-1; 14 positions match TRBD2. The J segment lost 8 bases and the V segment lost 3 bases, leaving 12 bases of the junction unmatched. The CDR3 is 18 amino acids. In germline, CDR1 is SGHTA, CDR2 FQGTGA.

This chain joins TRBV7-9 and TRBJ1-2; 10 bases fit TRBD1. V was clipped by 5 bases and J by 8 bases; unmatched bases: 11. Germline V gene lookup returns CDR1 SEHNR and CDR2 FQNEAQ (reference sequence). This CDR3 contains 15 residues. Written as DNA, the CDR3 is TGTGCCAGCAGCCCACTGACAGGGGGCGCGAAGGGCTACACCTTC. It specifies CASSPLTGGAKGYTF.

On this clonotype itself: The junction shows a germline mismatch at one end, possibly a read error. The chain carries TRBV10-1 and TRBJ2-5, with 9 positions matching TRBD2. Germline V gene lookup returns CDR1 WNHNN and CDR2 SYGVQD (reference sequence). This CDR3 contains 15 residues. The CDR3 sequence: CTSSESAGGPETQYF. DNA for the CDR3: TGCACCAGCAGTGAGTCTGCGGGGGGGCCGGAGACCCAGTACTTC.

The table lists this clonotype with many counts. The chain couples TRBV7-9 to TRBJ2-1; D may be TRBD2 (7 bases). CDR3 length: 17 amino acids. V lost 3 bases to trimming and J lost 7 bases, with 22 bases between them. Germline V CDR1 and CDR2: SEHNR, FQNEAQ (reference sequence). The CDR3 DNA sequence: TGTGCCAGCAGCTTCCCCAGGGGAGGGGGGGCGAGAAATGAGCAGTTCTTC. This sequence encodes CASSFPRGGGARNEQFF.

The V call is TRBV20-1, the J call TRBJ2-7; 11 nucleotides match TRBD2. CDR3 length: 14 residues. Germline V lookup: CDR1 DFQATT, CDR2 SNEGSKA (reference sequence). With V trimmed by 5 bases and J by 0 bases, 3 bases remained unmatched. The CDR3 here is CSALLAGDSYEQYF. The CDR3 DNA reads as TGCAGTGCTCTACTAGCGGGGGACTCCTACGAGCAGTACTTC.

The chain employs TRBV4-1 and TRBJ2-5; D gene ambiguous. The germline V and J ends were trimmed by 4 bases and 3 bases, with 15 bases remaining between them. This CDR3 has 15 residues. Germline CDR1 MGHRA, CDR2 YSYEKL. This CDR3 reads CASSRLFIPEETQYF. As DNA, the CDR3 is TGCGCCAGCAGCCGATTGTTCATACCTGAAGAGACCCAGTACTTC.

The chain combines TRBV25-1 with TRBJ2-5; D is perhaps TRBD1 (5 bases). This CDR3 contains 16 residues. Trimming took off 3 bases at V and 2 bases at J, with 16 bases between the two ends. Germline V CDR1 and CDR2: MGHDK, SYGVNS. The CDR3 loop reads CASSDEGVTLQETQYF. As DNA, the CDR3 is TGTGCCAGCAGTGATGAAGGGGTCACACTGCAAGAGACCCAGTACTTC.